This T cell receptor (beta chain) was retrieved from a study of molecular identifiers for immune sequencing clone quantification. This clonotype was observed many times. Antigen: not known. Researchers sorted naive CD8 T cells as cells that were CD8+CD4-CCR7+CD45RA+. Notes on the study in general: More than 98% of effector molecules, versus under 1% of naive-cell molecules, belonged to clones above 20 RNA copies.

Bulk libraries came from a prior protocol with listed TCR primers. TCRdb independently ran MiXCR on the PCR reads; one entry per CDR3 protein. The repertoire holds more than 300,000 distinct CDR3 sequences, with roughly a fifth as singletons. The receptor's source is a human donor in good health. Some libraries in this study had Jurkat cell RNA spiked in. Sequenced: naive CD8+ T cells from blood, with Jurkat cell RNA spiked in. The subset: FACS-sorted CD8+CD4-CCR7+CD45RA+ naive T cells.

CDR3 residues: CASRRDRTYEQYF. The CDR3 region has the DNA TGTGCCAGCAGAAGGGACAGAACCTACGAGCAGTACTTC. The chain is built from TRBV6-6 and TRBJ2-7, with 7 nucleotides matching TRBD1. CDR3 length: 13 amino acids. Germline assignment: CDR1 MNHNY and CDR2 SVGAGI (reference sequence). V lost 6 bases and J lost 2; bases outside the gene matches: 4.